Below, 3 T cell receptor beta chains from the same sample are listed, as sequenced in a study of Ad26.COV2.S vaccination and SARS-CoV-2 variants (dated by TCRdb to about 2021). Library preparation employed the immunoSEQ multiplex PCR assay. TCRdb stores this immuneACCESS table with in-frame sequences only. Part of the clones is absent; in the studies checked, under half of the shortfall reflects unresolved V genes, and no reason is known for the rest. The sample table records about 460,000 clones; 80% to 90% of these occur just once. Over 1.5% of the sample is taken by the ten largest. Taken with the paper, the label for treatment or condition translates to: approximately 18 received Ad26.COV2.S at low or high dose, single or two shots; about 5 received placebo; per-sample allocation not given. For vaccine and placebo recipients, the sequenced repertoires came from samples collected on day 63 after the first injection.

Sequenced material: peripheral blood, taken in a trial of Ad26.COV2.S vaccine versus placebo. Receptors originate from a person between 18 and 65 years old who received the Ad26.COV2.S COVID-19 vaccine or a placebo.

CDR3 residues: CAWSTLQGARLLSSYEQYF. CDR3 coding DNA: TGTGCCTGGAGTACACTACAGGGGGCTCGACTTTTAAGCTCCTACGAGCAGTACTTC. The chain joins TRBV30 to TRBJ2-7; 9 bases line up with TRBD1. The germline CDR1 and CDR2 sequences are GTSNPN and SVGIG (reference sequence). V was clipped by 2 bases and J by 0 bases; unmatched bases: 17. The length of the CDR3 is 19 residues.

The CDR3 nucleotides read TGTGCCAGTAGTATTCTGGGGGCGGGAGCTTACAATGAGCAGTTCTTC. This codes for CASSILGAGAYNEQFF. The chain uses TRBV19 and TRBJ2-1; TRBD2 might be the D (7 bases). V was shortened by 3 bases and J by 4 bases, with 16 bases between the two germline ends. Per the germline V gene, CDR1 is LNHDA and CDR2 is SQIVND (reference sequence). This CDR3 spans 16 amino acids.

This chain connects TRBV27 to TRBJ1-6; weak D call: TRBD1 (5 bases). CDR1 is MNHEY, CDR2 SMNVEV, per germline (reference sequence). The CDR3 runs 16 residues. The ends were cut back, 0 bases at V and 3 bases at J, with 9 bases in the middle. The CDR3, as DNA: TGTGCCAGCAGTTTATCGGCAGGGATCTATAATTCACCCCTCCACTTT. Amino acids: CASSLSAGIYNSPLHF.